These T cell receptor beta chains were read from a single sample in a study of blood T cell repertoires in COVID-19. The table came from immunoSEQ multiplex PCR; TCRdb's copy has only in-frame clones and leaves some out. The sample comprises 100,000 to 120,000 clones, 70% to 90% of which are singletons, and about 3.6% rests with the top ten. Sample: peripheral blood. Receptors were obtained from a man aged 35 to 55 with acute or convalescent COVID-19. CDR3s include the opening cysteine and the closing phenylalanine or tryptophan. D genes are given only for firm matches. Rows give clone size only sometimes, using once, few, many, or a class for an expanded clone.

abundance: .
v_gene: TRBV5-1
d_gene: TRBD2
j_gene: TRBJ2-5
CDR3aa: CASSGLPGLAGETQYF
CDR3nt: TGCGCCAGCAGCGGACTACCGGGACTAGCGGGGGAGACCCAGTACTTC

abundance: .
v_gene: TRBV29-1
d_gene: TRBD1
j_gene: TRBJ2-2
CDR3aa: CSVEHRGTNTGELFF
CDR3nt: TGCAGCGTTGAACACAGGGGCACGAACACCGGGGAGCTGTTTTTT

abundance: .
v_gene: TRBV10-1
d_gene: TRBD2
j_gene: TRBJ2-1
CDR3aa: CASSESTSGGASGSYNEQFF
CDR3nt: TGCGCCAGCAGTGAGTCTACTAGCGGGGGGGCGTCGGGCTCCTACAATGAGCAGTTCTTC

abundance: few
v_gene: TRBV29-1
d_gene: TRBD1
j_gene: TRBJ1-5
CDR3aa: CSVRRETGTKVGNQPQHF
CDR3nt: TGCAGCGTTAGAAGGGAGACAGGGACAAAGGTGGGCAATCAGCCCCAGCATTTT

abundance: .
v_gene: TRBV2
d_gene: TRBD2
j_gene: TRBJ2-1
CDR3aa: CASRPGLVYDNEQFF
CDR3nt: TGTGCCAGCAGACCGGGACTAGTTTACGACAATGAGCAGTTCTTC

abundance: .
v_gene: TRBV25-1
d_gene: .
j_gene: TRBJ1-2
CDR3aa: CASKGKQGSGYTF
CDR3nt: TGTGCCAGCAAGGGAAAACAGGGTAGTGGCTACACCTTC

abundance: .
v_gene: TRBV10-3
d_gene: .
j_gene: TRBJ2-5
CDR3aa: CAISEWGGQVQETQYF
CDR3nt: TGTGCCATCAGTGAGTGGGGGGGACAGGTCCAAGAGACCCAGTACTTC

abundance: .
v_gene: TRBV6-5
d_gene: TRBD1
j_gene: TRBJ2-2
CDR3aa: CASRDRGAGELFF
CDR3nt: TGTGCCAGTCGGGACAGGGGGGCCGGGGAGCTGTTTTTT

abundance: .
v_gene: TRBV7-9
d_gene: .
j_gene: TRBJ2-7
CDR3aa: CASSLFDNSYEQYF
CDR3nt: TGTGCCAGCAGCTTATTTGACAACTCCTACGAGCAGTACTTC

abundance: .
v_gene: TRBV5-1
d_gene: TRBD1
j_gene: TRBJ1-1
CDR3aa: CASSLGGTGTANTEAFF
CDR3nt: TGCGCCAGCAGCTTGGGAGGAACCGGGACAGCGAACACTGAAGCTTTCTTT

abundance: .
v_gene: TRBV27
d_gene: .
j_gene: TRBJ2-2
CDR3aa: CASSLSGQGLSAGELFF
CDR3nt: TGTGCCAGCAGTTTATCCGGGCAGGGATTGAGTGCCGGGGAGCTGTTTTTT

abundance: .
v_gene: TRBV28
d_gene: TRBD1
j_gene: TRBJ2-3
CDR3aa: CASSRQGGLDTQYF
CDR3nt: TGTGCCAGCAGTAGACAGGGTGGTTTGGATACGCAGTATTTT

abundance: .
v_gene: TRBV13
d_gene: .
j_gene: TRBJ2-5
CDR3aa: CASSYWAGLQETQYF
CDR3nt: TGTGCCAGCAGCTACTGGGCGGGCCTCCAAGAGACCCAGTACTTC

abundance: .
v_gene: TRBV7-8
d_gene: TRBD1
j_gene: TRBJ2-7
CDR3aa: CASSSHSMTGTYEQYF
CDR3nt: TGTGCCAGCAGCTCCCACTCGATGACAGGGACCTACGAGCAGTACTTC

abundance: .
v_gene: TRBV25-1
d_gene: TRBD1
j_gene: TRBJ1-1
CDR3aa: CASSGGQGRTAFF
CDR3nt: TGTGCCAGCAGTGGAGGACAGGGGCGCACAGCTTTCTTT

abundance: .
v_gene: TRBV2
d_gene: .
j_gene: TRBJ2-2
CDR3aa: CASSAGNGELFF
CDR3nt: TGTGCCAGCAGTGCGGGGAACGGGGAGCTGTTTTTT

abundance: once
v_gene: TRBV6-5
d_gene: TRBD2
j_gene: TRBJ2-7
CDR3aa: CASRGSGGRSYEQYF
CDR3nt: TGTGCCAGCAGGGGTAGCGGGGGCCGCTCCTACGAGCAGTACTTC

abundance: .
v_gene: TRBV19
d_gene: .
j_gene: TRBJ1-1
CDR3aa: CASSMGRENTEAFF
CDR3nt: TGTGCCAGTAGTATGGGCAGGGAGAACACTGAAGCTTTCTTT

abundance: .
v_gene: TRBV18
d_gene: .
j_gene: TRBJ1-1
CDR3aa: CASSEAMNTEAFF
CDR3nt: TGTGCCAGCTCAGAAGCCATGAACACTGAAGCTTTCTTT

abundance: .
v_gene: TRBV7-9
d_gene: TRBD1
j_gene: TRBJ2-1
CDR3aa: CASRGRQGLGNEQFF
CDR3nt: TGTGCCAGCAGAGGTCGACAGGGTTTGGGCAATGAGCAGTTCTTC